These T cell receptor beta chains were read from a single sample in a study of T cell responses to AZD1222 COVID-19 vaccine. Profiled with immunoSEQ multiplex PCR; TCRdb holds only in-frame clones, not every one. The table has about 120,000 clones, about 89% seen once. The input for sequencing was peripheral blood, taken on day 0 of AZD1222 vaccination. The receptor set was obtained from an adult in good health. CDR3s include the opening cysteine and the closing phenylalanine or tryptophan. D genes are given only for firm matches. Only part of the rows carry a size: once, few, many, or a class if the clone is expanded.

clone_size: -
j_call: TRBJ1-2
d_call: -
cdr3_length: 11
v_call: TRBV29-1
cdr3_aa: CSSIGGDGYTF
cdr3_nt: TGCAGCTCAATCGGGGGGGATGGCTACACCTTC

clone_size: -
j_call: TRBJ1-4
d_call: -
cdr3_length: 15
v_call: TRBV30
cdr3_aa: CAWSPRTVLNEKLFF
cdr3_nt: TGTGCCTGGAGTCCTAGGACGGTCCTTAATGAAAAACTGTTTTTT

clone_size: -
j_call: TRBJ1-1
d_call: -
cdr3_length: 15
v_call: TRBV6-5
cdr3_aa: CASTQGPDGSTEAFF
cdr3_nt: TGTGCCAGCACCCAAGGGCCTGATGGGAGCACTGAAGCTTTCTTT

clone_size: -
j_call: TRBJ1-2
d_call: -
cdr3_length: 13
v_call: TRBV2
cdr3_aa: CASRDTNNYGYTF
cdr3_nt: TGTGCCAGCAGGGACACTAATAACTATGGCTACACCTTC

clone_size: -
j_call: TRBJ1-1
d_call: -
cdr3_length: 13
v_call: TRBV30
cdr3_aa: CAWTRGRNTEAFF
cdr3_nt: TGTGCCTGGACTAGGGGTCGGAACACTGAAGCTTTCTTT

clone_size: -
j_call: TRBJ1-1
d_call: -
cdr3_length: 15
v_call: TRBV19
cdr3_aa: CASSMAKGWITEAFF
cdr3_nt: TGTGCCAGTAGTATGGCGAAGGGGTGGATCACTGAAGCTTTCTTT

clone_size: few
j_call: TRBJ1-2
d_call: -
cdr3_length: 16
v_call: TRBV4-1
cdr3_aa: CASSQERADSSAGYTF
cdr3_nt: TGCGCCAGCAGCCAAGAAAGGGCGGACAGCAGCGCGGGCTACACCTTC

clone_size: -
j_call: TRBJ1-1
d_call: -
cdr3_length: 14
v_call: TRBV18
cdr3_aa: CASSLGTWGTEAFF
cdr3_nt: TGTGCCAGCTCACTAGGGACCTGGGGCACTGAAGCTTTCTTT

clone_size: -
j_call: TRBJ1-6
d_call: -
cdr3_length: 12
v_call: TRBV30
cdr3_aa: CAWSAGFSPLHF
cdr3_nt: TGTGCCTGGAGTGCAGGGTTTTCACCCCTCCACTTT

clone_size: -
j_call: TRBJ1-5
d_call: -
cdr3_length: 13
v_call: TRBV6-5
cdr3_aa: CASSYTTGGSQHF
cdr3_nt: TGTGCCAGCAGCTACACAACTGGGGGATCCCAGCATTTT

clone_size: -
j_call: TRBJ1-6
d_call: -
cdr3_length: 15
v_call: TRBV6-1
cdr3_aa: CASSEQGNSNSPLHF
cdr3_nt: TGTGCCAGCAGTGAACAGGGGAACTCTAATTCACCCCTCCACTTT

clone_size: -
j_call: TRBJ2-7
d_call: -
cdr3_length: 14
v_call: TRBV19
cdr3_aa: CASSHGPGRYEQYF
cdr3_nt: TGTGCCAGTAGTCACGGACCGGGGAGGTACGAGCAGTACTTC

clone_size: -
j_call: TRBJ1-6
d_call: TRBD1
cdr3_length: 15
v_call: TRBV5-1
cdr3_aa: CASRMGQGDNSPLHF
cdr3_nt: TGCGCCAGCAGGATGGGACAGGGGGATAATTCACCCCTCCACTTT

clone_size: -
j_call: TRBJ1-2
d_call: TRBD1
cdr3_length: 12
v_call: TRBV28
cdr3_aa: CASRLTGGGYTF
cdr3_nt: TGTGCCAGCAGACTGACAGGGGGAGGCTACACCTTC

clone_size: -
j_call: TRBJ2-7
d_call: -
cdr3_length: 15
v_call: TRBV27
cdr3_aa: CASSLNRVSGYEQYF
cdr3_nt: TGTGCCAGCAGTTTAAATCGCGTTAGCGGCTACGAGCAGTACTTC

clone_size: -
j_call: TRBJ1-2
d_call: -
cdr3_length: 14
v_call: TRBV2
cdr3_aa: CASREDTTNYGYTF
cdr3_nt: TGTGCCAGCAGAGAGGACACCACAAACTATGGCTACACCTTC

clone_size: -
j_call: TRBJ2-5
d_call: -
cdr3_length: 15
v_call: TRBV25-1
cdr3_aa: CASSEPRNPTETQYF
cdr3_nt: TGTGCCAGCAGTGAACCACGGAACCCCACAGAGACCCAGTACTTC

clone_size: -
j_call: TRBJ2-4
d_call: TRBD2
cdr3_length: 17
v_call: TRBV5-1
cdr3_aa: CASSLGLSSGGKNIQYF
cdr3_nt: TGCGCCAGCAGCTTGGGGCTCTCGTCGGGGGGCAAAAACATTCAGTACTTC